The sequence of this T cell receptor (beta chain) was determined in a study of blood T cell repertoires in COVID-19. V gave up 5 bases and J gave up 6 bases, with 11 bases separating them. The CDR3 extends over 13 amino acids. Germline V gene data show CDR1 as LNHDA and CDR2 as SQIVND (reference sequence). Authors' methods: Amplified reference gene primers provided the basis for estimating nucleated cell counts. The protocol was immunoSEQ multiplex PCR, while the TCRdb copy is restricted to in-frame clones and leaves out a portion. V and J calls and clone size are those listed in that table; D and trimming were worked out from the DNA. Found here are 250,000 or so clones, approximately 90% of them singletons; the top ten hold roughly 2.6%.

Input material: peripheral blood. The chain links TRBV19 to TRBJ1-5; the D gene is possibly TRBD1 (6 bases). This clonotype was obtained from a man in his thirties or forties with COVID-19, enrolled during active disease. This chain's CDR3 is CASSLQGFQPQHF. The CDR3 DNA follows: TGTGCCAGTAGTCTTCAGGGGTTTCAGCCCCAGCATTTT.